This entry features one T cell receptor (beta chain) sequence. Authors' data handling: Reference gene primer amplification yielded estimated nucleated cell counts. Produced via immunoSEQ multiplex PCR; TCRdb's table is partial and in-frame only. The DNA was the basis for D and trimming; V, J and clone size are from that table. The sample has about 250,000 clones; roughly nine tenths are singletons. This sample is part of a study of blood T cell repertoires in COVID-19. Study background: The study drew acute and convalescent COVID-19 samples from the United States, Italy and Spain.

CDR3 length: 16 amino acids. Per germline, CDR1 KGHSH and CDR2 LQKENI. Trimming at V came to 6 bases and at J to 3 bases, leaving 9 bases not matched to a gene. Residents of about two dozen US areas, aged roughly 18 to 89 years, made up the participants. Two negative PCRs, clearance, or symptom resolution characterized the recovered Cohort 3 donors. Sequencing input: PBMCs or T cells enriched from blood (not recorded which). The TCR sequence derives from a woman younger than 35 who had recovered from COVID-19. This chain connects TRBV18 to TRBJ2-2; TRBD1 matches 8 bases. CDR3 sequence (DNA): TGTGCCAGCTCGACCGGGACAGGAGAATACACCGGGGAGCTGTTTTTT. It yields the protein CASSTGTGEYTGELFF.